The present TCR beta chain was sequenced within a study of blood T cell repertoires in COVID-19. Across the study: Sources were T cells, B-cell-depleted T cells, or PBMCs; the material itself was cDNA or gDNA.

The CDR3 extends over 15 amino acids. With V trimmed by 2 bases and J by 5 bases, 5 bases remained unmatched. Germline V gene sequence: CDR1 SGHTS, CDR2 YDEGEE. Study processing details: Using reference gene primer amplification, nucleated cell counts were estimated. Some clones are missing from TCRdb's copy, which holds only in-frame ones; the method was immunoSEQ multiplex PCR. That table is the source of V, J and clone size, and D and trimming were worked out from the DNA. This table holds around 21,000 clones, about 90% found once. This chain uses TRBV5-8 with TRBJ1-2; TRBD1 aligns across 11 bases. This TCR came from a woman of 80 years or more with active COVID-19. The sample taken for sequencing was peripheral blood. CDR3 sequence reads: CASSFGQGARYGYTF. As DNA, the CDR3 is TGTGCCAGCAGCTTCGGACAGGGGGCTCGGTATGGCTACACCTTC.